This T cell receptor (beta chain) is drawn from a study of CD8+ T cells in alopecia areata. Germline CDR1 reads SGDLS; CDR2 reads YYNGEE. The length of the CDR3 is 13 residues. V lost 2 bases to trimming and J lost 5 bases, with 8 bases between them. RNA extraction was followed by reverse transcription into cDNA, which acted as the sequencing template. Sequenced by immunoSEQ multiplex PCR; TCRdb stores in-frame clones only, minus some. The sample consists of some 100,000 clones, less than 80% of them appearing once. This TCR came from a human donor in good health. The material sequenced was CD4+ T cells sorted from blood. V is TRBV9 and J is TRBJ1-3; tentatively, D is TRBD1 (6 bases). DNA of the CDR3: TGTGCCAGCAGCGTCCGGGACAGAAACACCATATATTTT. It codes for CASSVRDRNTIYF.